This TCR beta chain stems from a study of CD8+ T cells in alopecia areata. Study-level information: Tofacitinib administration to treated patients was oral, at 5 to 10 mg twice daily.

Worth noting for this clone: Its antigen remains unidentified.

As part of sample collection, lesional scalp punch biopsies and peripheral blood were taken from alopecia areata patients. It was cDNA, reverse transcribed from extracted RNA, that served as the sequencing template. TCRdb's copy holds only in-frame clones and misses some; the assay was immunoSEQ multiplex PCR. The table includes about 120,000 clones, around two fifths detected once. Findings and caveats of the study: Patients shared TCRs less clearly than mice did, possibly for HLA-related reasons.

Germline V lookup: CDR1 MDHEN, CDR2 SYDVKM. CDR3 length: 17 residues. The ends lost 10 bases at V and 2 bases at J; junction bases unmatched: 14. Sequenced input: CD4+ T cells sorted from blood. This clonotype was obtained from a human donor with alopecia areata. The chain couples TRBV28 to TRBJ2-6, with 7 bases identical to TRBD1. The CDR3: CATDPRQGIAGANVLTF. CDR3 DNA sequence: TGTGCCACCGACCCCCGACAGGGTATAGCTGGGGCCAACGTCCTGACTTTC.